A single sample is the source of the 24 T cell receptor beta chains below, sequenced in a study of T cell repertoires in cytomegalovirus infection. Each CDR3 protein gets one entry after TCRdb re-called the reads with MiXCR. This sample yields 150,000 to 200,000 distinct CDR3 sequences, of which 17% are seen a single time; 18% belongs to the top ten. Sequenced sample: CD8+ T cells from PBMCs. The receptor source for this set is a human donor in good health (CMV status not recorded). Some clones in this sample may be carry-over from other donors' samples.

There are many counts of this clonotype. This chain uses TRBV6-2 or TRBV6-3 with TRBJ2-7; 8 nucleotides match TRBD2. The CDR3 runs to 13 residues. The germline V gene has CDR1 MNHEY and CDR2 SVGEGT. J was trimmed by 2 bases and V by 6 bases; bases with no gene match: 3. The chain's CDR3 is CASRRGLAYEQYF. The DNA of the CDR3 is TGTGCCAGCAGGCGGGGACTAGCCTACGAGCAGTACTTC.

The CDR3 coding sequence is TGTGCCAGCAGGGCGATGAGGGGCGGTTCCGGGGAGCTGTTTTTT. This sequence encodes CASRAMRGGSGELFF. V is TRBV7-6 and J is TRBJ2-2; the D gene could be TRBD1 or TRBD2 (5 bases each). Trimming shortened V by 6 bases and J by 6 bases, and 17 bases separated the two germline ends. The germline CDR1 and CDR2 sequences are SGHVS and FNYEAQ. This CDR3 comprises 15 residues.

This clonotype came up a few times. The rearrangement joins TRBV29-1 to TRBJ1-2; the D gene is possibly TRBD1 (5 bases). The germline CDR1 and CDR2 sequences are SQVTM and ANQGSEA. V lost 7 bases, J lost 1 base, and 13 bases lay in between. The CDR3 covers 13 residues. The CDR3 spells CSDLTTVNYGYTF. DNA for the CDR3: TGCAGCGACCTAACGACAGTTAACTATGGCTACACCTTC.

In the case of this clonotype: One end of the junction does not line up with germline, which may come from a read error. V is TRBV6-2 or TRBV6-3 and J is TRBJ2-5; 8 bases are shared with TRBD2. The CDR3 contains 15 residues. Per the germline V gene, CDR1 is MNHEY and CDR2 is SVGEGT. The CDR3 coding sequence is TGTGCCAGCTCCATACGGGGGGGCAGGAAAGATACCCAGTACTTC. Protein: CASSIRGGRKDTQYF.

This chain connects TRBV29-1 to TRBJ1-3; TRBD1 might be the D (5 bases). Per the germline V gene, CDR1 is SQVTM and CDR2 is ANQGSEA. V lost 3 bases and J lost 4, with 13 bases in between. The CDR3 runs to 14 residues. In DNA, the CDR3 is TGCAGCGTTGACCCAGGGTCCGACGGAAACACCATATATTTT. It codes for CSVDPGSDGNTIYF.

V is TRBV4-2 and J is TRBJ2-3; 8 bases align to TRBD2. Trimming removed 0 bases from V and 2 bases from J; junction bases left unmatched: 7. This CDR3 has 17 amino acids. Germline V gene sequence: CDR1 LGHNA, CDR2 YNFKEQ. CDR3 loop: CASSQEELAEYTDTQYF. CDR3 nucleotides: TGTGCCAGCAGCCAAGAAGAACTAGCGGAGTACACAGATACGCAGTATTTT.

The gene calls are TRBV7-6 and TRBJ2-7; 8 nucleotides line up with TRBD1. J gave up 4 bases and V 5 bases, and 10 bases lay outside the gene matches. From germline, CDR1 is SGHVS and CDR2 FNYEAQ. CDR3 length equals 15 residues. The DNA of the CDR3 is TGTGCCAGCAGCCCAGGGCAGGGGGCGAGGTACGAGCAGTACTTC. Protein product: CASSPGQGARYEQYF.

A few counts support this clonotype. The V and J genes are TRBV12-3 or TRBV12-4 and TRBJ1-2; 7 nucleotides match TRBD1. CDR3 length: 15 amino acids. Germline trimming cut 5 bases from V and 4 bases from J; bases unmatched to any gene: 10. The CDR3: CASSPSDRLGYGYTF. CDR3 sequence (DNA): TGTGCCAGCAGTCCCTCGGACAGGCTTGGCTATGGCTACACCTTC.

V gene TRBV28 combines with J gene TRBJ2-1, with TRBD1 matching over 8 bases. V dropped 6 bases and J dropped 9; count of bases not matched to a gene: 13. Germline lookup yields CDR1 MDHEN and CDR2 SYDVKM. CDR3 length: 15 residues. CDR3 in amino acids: CASSYRDRSSGEQFF. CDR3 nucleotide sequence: TGTGCCAGCAGCTACCGGGACAGGTCAAGTGGTGAGCAGTTCTTC.

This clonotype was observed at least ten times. CDR3 region: CASSPGQVYTGELFF. CDR3 DNA: TGTGCCAGCAGTCCGGGACAGGTGTACACCGGGGAGCTGTTTTTT. J is TRBJ2-2 and V is TRBV2; TRBD1 aligns across 8 bases. Trimming took 5 bases from V and 3 from J; bases not matched to a gene: 5. Per the germline V gene, CDR1 is SNHLY and CDR2 is FYNNEI. The CDR3 runs to 15 residues.

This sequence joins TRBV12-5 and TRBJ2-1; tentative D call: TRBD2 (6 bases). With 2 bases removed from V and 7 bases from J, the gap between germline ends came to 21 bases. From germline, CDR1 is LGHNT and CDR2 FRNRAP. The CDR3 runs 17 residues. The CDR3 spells CASGLPTSSEIRNEQFF. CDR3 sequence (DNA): TGTGCTAGTGGTTTGCCAACCTCTAGCGAGATTAGGAATGAGCAGTTCTTC.

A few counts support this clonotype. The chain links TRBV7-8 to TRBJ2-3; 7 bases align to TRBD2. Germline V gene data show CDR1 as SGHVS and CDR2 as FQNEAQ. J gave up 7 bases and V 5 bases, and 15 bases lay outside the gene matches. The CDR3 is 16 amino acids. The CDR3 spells CASSTGLEELTNTQYF. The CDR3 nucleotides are TGTGCCAGCAGCACAGGACTAGAAGAGCTTACAAATACGCAGTATTTT.

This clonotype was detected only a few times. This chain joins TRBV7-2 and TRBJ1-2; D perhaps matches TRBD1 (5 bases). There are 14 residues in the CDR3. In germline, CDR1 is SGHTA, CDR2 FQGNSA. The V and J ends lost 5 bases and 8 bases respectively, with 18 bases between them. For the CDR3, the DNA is TGTGCCAGCAGCCCCCCGGGACCACGGGAAGGCTACACCTTC. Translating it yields CASSPPGPREGYTF.

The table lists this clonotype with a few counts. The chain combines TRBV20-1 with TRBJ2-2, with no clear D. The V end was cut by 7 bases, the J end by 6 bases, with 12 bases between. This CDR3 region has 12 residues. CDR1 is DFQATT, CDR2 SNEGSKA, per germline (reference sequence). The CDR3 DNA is TGCAGTGGTCTGCAAGAGGCCGGGGAGCTGTTTTTT. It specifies CSGLQEAGELFF.

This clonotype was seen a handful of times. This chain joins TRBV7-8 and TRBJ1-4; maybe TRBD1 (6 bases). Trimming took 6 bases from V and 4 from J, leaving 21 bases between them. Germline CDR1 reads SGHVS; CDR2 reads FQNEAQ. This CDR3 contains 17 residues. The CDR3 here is CASRRSRSGQRNEKLFF. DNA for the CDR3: TGTGCCAGCAGGCGAAGTAGGTCCGGACAGCGTAATGAAAAACTGTTTTTT.

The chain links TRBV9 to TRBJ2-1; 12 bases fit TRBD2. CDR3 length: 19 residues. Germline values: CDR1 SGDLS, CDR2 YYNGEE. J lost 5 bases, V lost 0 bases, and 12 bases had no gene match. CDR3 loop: CASSVAPRLAGDGHNEQFF. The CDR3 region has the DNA TGTGCCAGCAGCGTAGCCCCCCGACTAGCGGGAGATGGGCACAATGAGCAGTTCTTC.

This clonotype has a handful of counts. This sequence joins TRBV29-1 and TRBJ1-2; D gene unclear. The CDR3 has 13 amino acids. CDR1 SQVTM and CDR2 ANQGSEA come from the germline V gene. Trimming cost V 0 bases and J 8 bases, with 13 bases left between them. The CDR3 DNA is TGCAGCGTTGAAGATCGCCATTGGCTCGGCTACACCTTC. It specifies CSVEDRHWLGYTF.

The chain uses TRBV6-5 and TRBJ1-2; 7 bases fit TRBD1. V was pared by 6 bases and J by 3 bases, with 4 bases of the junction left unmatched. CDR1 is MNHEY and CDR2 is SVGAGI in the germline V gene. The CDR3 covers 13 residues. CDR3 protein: CASRHDRDYGYTF. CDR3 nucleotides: TGTGCCAGCAGACACGACAGGGACTATGGCTACACCTTC.

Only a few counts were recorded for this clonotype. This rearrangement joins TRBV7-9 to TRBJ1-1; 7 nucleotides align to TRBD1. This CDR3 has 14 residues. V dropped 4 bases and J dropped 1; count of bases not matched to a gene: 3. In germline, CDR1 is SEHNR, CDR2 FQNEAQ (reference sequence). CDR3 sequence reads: CASSSGGSNTEAFF. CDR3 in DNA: TGTGCCAGCAGCTCAGGGGGATCGAACACTGAAGCTTTCTTT.

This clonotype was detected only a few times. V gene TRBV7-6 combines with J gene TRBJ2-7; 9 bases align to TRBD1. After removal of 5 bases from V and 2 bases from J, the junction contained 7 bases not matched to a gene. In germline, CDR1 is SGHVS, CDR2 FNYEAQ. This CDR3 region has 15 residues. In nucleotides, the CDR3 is TGTGCCAGCAGCCCCACCGGGACAGGGACCTACGAGCAGTACTTC. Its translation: CASSPTGTGTYEQYF.

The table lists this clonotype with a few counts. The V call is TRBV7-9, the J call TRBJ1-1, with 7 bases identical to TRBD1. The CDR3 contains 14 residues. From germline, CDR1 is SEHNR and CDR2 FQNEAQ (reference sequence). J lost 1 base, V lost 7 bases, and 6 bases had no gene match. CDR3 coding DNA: TGTGCCAGCATACCACAGGGGACGAACACTGAAGCTTTCTTT. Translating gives CASIPQGTNTEAFF.

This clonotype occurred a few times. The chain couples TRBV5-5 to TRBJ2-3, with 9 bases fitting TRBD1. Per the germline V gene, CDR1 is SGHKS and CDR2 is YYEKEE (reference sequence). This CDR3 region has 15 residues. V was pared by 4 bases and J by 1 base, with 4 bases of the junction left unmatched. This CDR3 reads CASSEQGARTDTQYF. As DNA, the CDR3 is TGTGCCAGCAGCGAACAGGGGGCCCGCACAGATACGCAGTATTTT.

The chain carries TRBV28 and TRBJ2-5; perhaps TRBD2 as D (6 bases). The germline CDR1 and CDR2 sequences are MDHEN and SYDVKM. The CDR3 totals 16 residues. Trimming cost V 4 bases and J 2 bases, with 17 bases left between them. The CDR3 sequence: CASSWGLTSKQETQYF. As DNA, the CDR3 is TGTGCCAGCAGTTGGGGGTTGACTAGTAAACAAGAGACCCAGTACTTC.

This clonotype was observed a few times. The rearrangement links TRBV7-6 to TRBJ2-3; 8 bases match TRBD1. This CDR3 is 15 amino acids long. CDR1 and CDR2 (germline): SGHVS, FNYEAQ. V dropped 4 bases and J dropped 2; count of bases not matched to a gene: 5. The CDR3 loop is CASSYRDRPTDTQYF. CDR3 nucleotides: TGTGCCAGCAGCTACCGGGACAGGCCCACAGATACGCAGTATTTT. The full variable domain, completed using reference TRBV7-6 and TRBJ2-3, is GAGVSQSPRYKVTKRGQDVALRCDPISGHVSLYWYRQALGQGPEFLTYFNYEAQQDKSGLPNDRFSAERPEGSISTLTIQRTEQRDSAMYRCASSYRDRPTDTQYFGPGTRLTVL.